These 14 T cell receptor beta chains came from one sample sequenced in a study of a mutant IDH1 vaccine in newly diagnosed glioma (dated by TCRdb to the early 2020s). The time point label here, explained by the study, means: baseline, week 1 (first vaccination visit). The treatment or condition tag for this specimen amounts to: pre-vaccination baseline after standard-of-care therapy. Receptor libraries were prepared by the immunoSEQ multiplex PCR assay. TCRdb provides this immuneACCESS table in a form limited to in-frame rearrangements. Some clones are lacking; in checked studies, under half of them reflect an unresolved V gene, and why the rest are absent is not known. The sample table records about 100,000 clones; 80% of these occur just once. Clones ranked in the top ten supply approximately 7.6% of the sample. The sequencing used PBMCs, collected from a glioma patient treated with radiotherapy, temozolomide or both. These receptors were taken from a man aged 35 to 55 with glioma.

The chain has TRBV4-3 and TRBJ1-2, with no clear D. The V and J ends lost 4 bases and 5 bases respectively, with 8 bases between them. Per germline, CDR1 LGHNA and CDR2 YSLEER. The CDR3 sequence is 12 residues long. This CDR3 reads CASSRGIYGYTF. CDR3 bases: TGCGCCAGCAGCCGCGGGATTTATGGCTACACCTTC.

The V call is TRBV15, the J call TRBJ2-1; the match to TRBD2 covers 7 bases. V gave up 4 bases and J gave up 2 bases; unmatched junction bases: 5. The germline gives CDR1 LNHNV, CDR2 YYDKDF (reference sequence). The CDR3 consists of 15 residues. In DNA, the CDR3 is TGTGCCACCAGCACAATAGCGGGTCCCTACAATGAGCAGTTCTTC. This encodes CATSTIAGPYNEQFF.

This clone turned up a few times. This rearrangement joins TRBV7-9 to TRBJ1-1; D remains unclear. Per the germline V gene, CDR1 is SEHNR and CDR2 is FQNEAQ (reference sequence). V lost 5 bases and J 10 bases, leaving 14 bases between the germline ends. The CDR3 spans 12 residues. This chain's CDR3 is CASSPGSPPAFF. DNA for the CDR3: TGTGCCAGCAGCCCCGGGAGTCCCCCAGCTTTCTTT.

The CDR3 sequence is CASSLRGGRTEAFF. CDR3 sequence (DNA): TGTGCCAGCAGTTTAAGGGGCGGGCGCACTGAAGCTTTCTTT. The V and J genes are TRBV27 and TRBJ1-1; perhaps TRBD1 as D (5 bases). Germline loops: CDR1 MNHEY, CDR2 SMNVEV (reference sequence). The CDR3 is 14 residues long. Trimming left V 2 bases short and J 4 bases short, with 11 bases between.

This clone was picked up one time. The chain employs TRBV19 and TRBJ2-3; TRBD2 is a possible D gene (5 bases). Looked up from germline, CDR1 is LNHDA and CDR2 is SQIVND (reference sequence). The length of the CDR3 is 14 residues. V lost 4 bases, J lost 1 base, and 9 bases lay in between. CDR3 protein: CASSKEDRTDTQYF. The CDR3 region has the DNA TGTGCCAGTAGTAAGGAGGATCGCACAGATACGCAGTATTTT.

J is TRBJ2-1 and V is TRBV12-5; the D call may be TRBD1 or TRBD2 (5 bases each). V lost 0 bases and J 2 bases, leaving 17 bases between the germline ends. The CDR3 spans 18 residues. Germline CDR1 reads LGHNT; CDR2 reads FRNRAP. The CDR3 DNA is TGTGCTAGTGGTTTGGTACTGGGCCGGGACCGAACCTACAATGAGCAGTTCTTC. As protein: CASGLVLGRDRTYNEQFF.

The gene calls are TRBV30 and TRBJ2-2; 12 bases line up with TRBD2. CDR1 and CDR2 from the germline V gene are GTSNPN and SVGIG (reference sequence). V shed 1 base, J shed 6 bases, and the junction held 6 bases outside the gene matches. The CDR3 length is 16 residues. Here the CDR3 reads CAWSGLAGGRAGELFF. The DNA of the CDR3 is TGTGCCTGGAGTGGGCTAGCGGGAGGGCGCGCCGGGGAGCTGTTTTTT.

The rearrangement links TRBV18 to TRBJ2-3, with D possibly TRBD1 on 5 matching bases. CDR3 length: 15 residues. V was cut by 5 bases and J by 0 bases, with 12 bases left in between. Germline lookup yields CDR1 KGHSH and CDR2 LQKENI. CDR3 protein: CASSSDTYSTDTQYF. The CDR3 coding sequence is TGTGCCAGCTCATCGGACACTTATAGCACAGATACGCAGTATTTT.

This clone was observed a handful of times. CDR3 sequence reads: CASSFRGTDTQYF. The CDR3 bases are TGTGCCAGCAGCTTCAGGGGCACAGATACGCAGTATTTT. This chain connects TRBV5-6 to TRBJ2-3; tentative D call: TRBD1 (5 bases). Trimming left V 2 bases short and J 1 base short, with 5 bases between. There are 13 residues in the CDR3. Germline V gene lookup returns CDR1 SGHDT and CDR2 YYEEEE.

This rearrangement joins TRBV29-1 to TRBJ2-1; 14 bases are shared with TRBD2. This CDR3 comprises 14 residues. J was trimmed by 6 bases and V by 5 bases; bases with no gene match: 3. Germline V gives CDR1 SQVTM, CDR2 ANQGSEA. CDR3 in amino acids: CSVLGTSGSNEQFF. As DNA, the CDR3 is TGCAGCGTTTTGGGGACTAGCGGGAGCAATGAGCAGTTCTTC.

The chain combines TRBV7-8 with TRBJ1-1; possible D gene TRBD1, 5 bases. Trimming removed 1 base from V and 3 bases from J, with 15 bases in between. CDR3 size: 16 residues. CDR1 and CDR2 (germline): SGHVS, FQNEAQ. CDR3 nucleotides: TGTGCCAGCAGCTTAGGTTCTAGGGGTAGGGACACTGAAGCTTTCTTT. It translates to CASSLGSRGRDTEAFF.

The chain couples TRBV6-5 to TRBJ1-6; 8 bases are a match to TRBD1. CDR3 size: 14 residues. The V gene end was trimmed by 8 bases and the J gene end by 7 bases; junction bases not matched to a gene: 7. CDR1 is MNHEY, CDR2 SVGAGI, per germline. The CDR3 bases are TGTGCCAGCCGGACAGGGAATGGCAATTCACCCCTCCACTTT. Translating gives CASRTGNGNSPLHF.

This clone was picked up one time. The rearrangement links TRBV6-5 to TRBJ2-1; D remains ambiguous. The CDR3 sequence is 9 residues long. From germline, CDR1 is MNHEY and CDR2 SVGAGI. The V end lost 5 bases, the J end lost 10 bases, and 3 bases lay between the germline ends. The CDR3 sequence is CASSLEQFF. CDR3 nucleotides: TGTGCCAGCAGTCTCGAGCAGTTCTTC.

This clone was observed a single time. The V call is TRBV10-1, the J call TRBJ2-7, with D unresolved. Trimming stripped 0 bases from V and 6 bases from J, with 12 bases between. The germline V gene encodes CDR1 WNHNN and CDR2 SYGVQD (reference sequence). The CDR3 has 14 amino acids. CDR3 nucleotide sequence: TGCGCCAGCAGTGAGTCCCAACCCAAGGCCGAGCAGTACTTC. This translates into CASSESQPKAEQYF.